The sequence of this T cell receptor (beta chain) was determined in a study of PD-L1 blockade in urothelial cancer. The germline V gene encodes CDR1 SGHDT and CDR2 YYEEEE. Between the trimmed V and J ends, which lost 0 bases and 0 bases, there was a span of 6 bases. The CDR3 extends over 14 amino acids. Study outcomes and limitations: Blood TCR clonality below the median before treatment was a predictor of better survival.

The method was immunoSEQ multiplex PCR; TCRdb's version includes in-frame clones alone and lacks a portion of them. The sample contains some 67,000 clones, 85% to 90% of which appear only once. As to this clone: No antigen is known for it.

Source: PBMCs, taken around atezolizumab (anti-PD-L1) treatment. The sequence was obtained from a man between 60 and 70 years old with urothelial cancer. V is TRBV5-6 and J is TRBJ1-1; D remains ambiguous. CDR3 bases: TGTGCCAGCAGCTTGGGGGCTATGAACACTGAAGCTTTCTTT. Encoded protein: CASSLGAMNTEAFF.